This TCR beta chain stems from a study of T cell repertoires in cytomegalovirus infection. The overall study: Through public TCR beta signatures, both CMV infection and matching HLA type were indicated. Regarding the study as a whole: Dominating the ex vivo response were TCR beta clonotypes that were CMV-specific and HLA-C-restricted. The cumulative frequency of public TCR beta families identified carriers of CMV plus the relevant HLA.

This clonotype has more than one count but fewer than ten. Its antigen is not known. Germline lookup yields CDR1 DFQATT and CDR2 SNEGSKA (reference sequence). Trimming left V 0 bases short and J 4 bases short, with 12 bases between. The CDR3 runs 15 residues. From the reads, TCRdb called clonotypes with MiXCR, one entry per CDR3 protein. This sample has some 400,000 distinct CDR3 sequences, with around a sixth found just once. The J gene is TRBJ2-2, the V gene TRBV20-1, with a tentative D call TRBD2 (6 bases). The sample taken for sequencing was PBMCs. This sequence originates from a human donor in good health (CMV status not recorded). Some clones in this sample may be carry-over from other donors' samples. The DNA for the CDR3 is TGCAGTGCTAGAGACCCCGCCGGGGGCACCGGGGAGCTGTTTTTT. Protein product: CSARDPAGGTGELFF.